Shown below are 17 T cell receptor beta chains from a single sample sequenced in a study of radiotherapy plus CTLA-4 blockade in lung cancer. The protocol was immunoSEQ multiplex PCR, while the TCRdb copy is restricted to in-frame clones and leaves out a portion. The repertoire holds some 45,000 clones, with around 69% as singletons. The sample was peripheral blood, taken from a patient treated with radiotherapy plus ipilimumab. The receptors shown here come from a human donor with non-small cell lung cancer who had stable disease on radiotherapy plus ipilimumab.

The J gene is TRBJ2-1, the V gene TRBV28; 11 bases are shared with TRBD2. There are 15 residues in the CDR3. With 3 bases clipped from V and 10 bases from J, the junction kept 8 bases outside the gene matches. CDR1 and CDR2 (germline): MDHEN, SYDVKM. The CDR3 region has the DNA TGTGCCAGCAGTTTGGGACTAGCGGCAATAATAGAGCAGTTCTTC. Its translation is CASSLGLAAIIEQFF.

The chain combines TRBV29-1 with TRBJ1-1; TRBD1 matches at 7 bases. The V gene's germline CDR1 is SQVTM and CDR2 ANQGSEA. The CDR3 length is 13 residues. V lost 5 bases and J lost 1; bases outside the gene matches: 4. For the CDR3, the DNA is TGCAGCGTTACGACAGGGACGAACACTGAAGCTTTCTTT. This encodes CSVTTGTNTEAFF.

This clone was detected only a few times. V usage is TRBV5-6 and J usage is TRBJ2-1; the D is unclear. The CDR3 has 14 amino acids. The ends were cut back, 4 bases at V and 4 bases at J, with 12 bases in the middle. Germline CDR1 reads SGHDT; CDR2 reads YYEEEE. CDR3 region: CASSPTSMYNEQFF. Written as DNA, the CDR3 is TGTGCCAGCAGCCCCACGTCGATGTACAATGAGCAGTTCTTC.

The V gene is TRBV6-4, the J gene TRBJ2-2; 10 nucleotides line up with TRBD2. CDR1 and CDR2 (germline): MRHNA, SNTAGT. The CDR3 length is 15 residues. J lost 1 base, V lost 5 bases, and 1 base had no gene match. CDR3 in amino acids: CASSRTSGNTGELFF. CDR3 DNA: TGTGCCAGCAGTAGGACTAGCGGGAACACCGGGGAGCTGTTTTTT.

The rearrangement links TRBV9 to TRBJ2-3, with 7 bases aligning to TRBD2. V gave up 4 bases and J gave up 3 bases; unmatched junction bases: 5. The CDR3 runs to 14 residues. Germline-derived CDR1 and CDR2 are SGDLS and YYNGEE. The CDR3 region has the DNA TGTGCCAGCAGCCGAGATAGCGGGACAGATACGCAGTATTTT. This encodes CASSRDSGTDTQYF.

This clone has only a few counts. This chain connects TRBV7-6 to TRBJ2-1; 9 nucleotides align to TRBD1. With V trimmed by 5 bases and J by 6 bases, 11 bases remained unmatched. The CDR3 spans 16 residues. CDR1 and CDR2 from the germline V gene are SGHVS and FNYEAQ. In DNA, the CDR3 is TGTGCCAGCAGCCTCCGGGGACAGGGTAGAGGCAATGAGCAGTTCTTC. It encodes CASSLRGQGRGNEQFF.

The CDR3 nucleotides are TGTGCCAGCAGCTTAAGACGGGGGACGGACAGATACGAGCAGTACTTC. Its translation is CASSLRRGTDRYEQYF. The V call is TRBV7-6, the J call TRBJ2-7, with D possibly called TRBD1 or TRBD2 (6 bases each). CDR1 and CDR2 (germline): SGHVS, FNYEAQ. V was pared by 2 bases and J by 4 bases, with 18 bases between. The CDR3 is 16 residues long.

The gene calls are TRBV5-4 and TRBJ2-3; either TRBD1 or TRBD2 may supply D (6 bases each). V was clipped by 0 bases and J by 3 bases, with 17 bases between them. Germline V gene lookup returns CDR1 SGHNT and CDR2 YYREEE (reference sequence). The CDR3 sequence is 17 residues long. CDR3 sequence reads: CASSLGGTGSGTDTQYF. The DNA for the CDR3 is TGTGCCAGCAGCTTGGGGGGAACAGGGAGCGGGACAGATACGCAGTATTTT.

The CDR3 DNA reads TGTGCCAGTAGTTGGGGCCGATTAAATGAAAAACTGTTTTTT. As protein: CASSWGRLNEKLFF. The rearrangement joins TRBV19 to TRBJ1-4, with D perhaps TRBD1 (5 bases). CDR1 is LNHDA, CDR2 SQIVND, per germline (reference sequence). Trimming pared 5 bases from V and 5 bases from J, leaving 12 bases between. The CDR3 loop spans 14 amino acids.

The rearrangement uses TRBV23-1 and TRBJ1-5, with D perhaps matching TRBD1 (6 bases). TRBV23-1 is labeled an ORF, and its function is uncertain. The CDR3 spans 18 residues. V lost 0 bases and J 0 bases, leaving 15 bases between the germline ends. The CDR3 nucleotides are TGCGCCAGCAGTCAATCGGAAGGACAGCTATATAGCAATCAGCCCCAGCATTTT. It is translated as CASSQSEGQLYSNQPQHF.

This clone was found once. This sequence joins TRBV30 and TRBJ1-2, with D uncertain. V was clipped by 3 bases and J by 4 bases, with 15 bases between them. CDR1 GTSNPN and CDR2 SVGIG come from the germline V gene (reference sequence). This CDR3 has 14 amino acids. CDR3 nucleotides: TGTGCCTGGAGGGCAGCGTCTAGCGGCTATGGCTACACCTTC. Residues: CAWRAASSGYGYTF.

The chain is built from TRBV6-1 and TRBJ1-5, with 7 positions matching TRBD1. The CDR3 consists of 16 residues. V lost 2 bases and J lost 5; bases outside the gene matches: 9. Per the germline V gene, CDR1 is MNHNS and CDR2 is SASEGT. CDR3 nucleotides: TGTGCCAGCAGTGAAAGGCCGGGACAGCCGTATCAGCCCCAGCATTTT. Protein: CASSERPGQPYQPQHF.

V usage is TRBV30 and J usage is TRBJ2-7; D may correspond to TRBD1 or TRBD2 (7 bases each). The CDR3 runs to 14 residues. Germline V gene data show CDR1 as GTSNPN and CDR2 as SVGIG (reference sequence). V shed 0 bases and J shed 3 bases, with 12 bases lying between them. CDR3 amino acids: CAWSVSGGGYEQYF. The CDR3 DNA sequence: TGTGCCTGGAGTGTGTCAGGGGGGGGCTACGAGCAGTACTTC.

This clone was seen a handful of times. This sequence joins TRBV11-2 and TRBJ1-1; D is unclear. CDR3 size: 12 residues. CDR1 is SGHAT and CDR2 is FQNNGV in the germline V gene. V was cut by 5 bases and J by 7 bases, with 11 bases left in between. DNA of the CDR3: TGTGCCAGCAGCCCGAGTGAGGGTGAAGCTTTCTTT. Amino acids: CASSPSEGEAFF.

This clone has only a few counts. This specimen includes other DNA sequences encoding the same CDR3. The chain couples TRBV5-1 to TRBJ1-2; TRBD1 agrees at 9 bases. The V segment lost 4 bases and the J segment 6 bases; nucleotides outside the gene matches: 4. Per the germline V gene, CDR1 is SGHRS and CDR2 is YFSETQ. This CDR3 contains 13 residues. CDR3 loop: CASSLQGADGYTF. CDR3 nucleotides: TGCGCCAGCAGCCTACAGGGGGCGGATGGCTACACCTTC.

The CDR3 coding sequence is TGTGCCAGCAGCTCGCTAACCAGGGGGTTAGCCGGGGAGCTGTTTTTT. This codes for CASSSLTRGLAGELFF. The V and J genes are TRBV5-7 and TRBJ2-2, with 7 bases lining up with TRBD1. TRBV5-7 is annotated as an ORF whose role is uncertain. This CDR3 has 16 residues. Losses at the gene ends were 3 bases for V and 6 bases for J; bases not matched to a gene: 11.

This clone appeared a single time. The rearrangement uses TRBV7-9 and TRBJ1-5, with D unresolved. The CDR3 has 14 amino acids. Looked up from germline, CDR1 is SEHNR and CDR2 is FQNEAQ (reference sequence). Between the trimmed V and J ends, which lost 6 bases and 7 bases, there was a span of 16 bases. Here the CDR3 reads CASSPDGLRQPQHF. The CDR3 nucleotides read TGTGCCAGCAGTCCGGACGGGCTCAGGCAGCCCCAGCATTTT.